This T cell receptor (beta chain) was sequenced for a study of identical twins. Regarding the study as a whole: There was more out-of-frame TCR alpha sharing in monozygotic twins than models estimated.

Notes on this clonotype: The target antigen is unknown.

One entry per CDR3 protein, called by TCRdb with MiXCR from the 5' RACE reads. The sample gives about 720,000 distinct CDR3 sequences, roughly 8% of which show up once; 0.98% is in the top ten. Healthy Caucasians made up all donors. CDR1 and CDR2 from the germline V gene are SGHAT and FQNNGV. V was pared by 5 bases and J by 2 bases, with 11 bases of the junction left unmatched. The CDR3 is made up of 18 amino acids. The data also belong to a second study, concerning yellow fever vaccine responses in identical twins.

Sequenced material: PBMCs. The rearrangement joins TRBV11-2 to TRBJ2-3; 12 nucleotides match TRBD2. The receptor's source is a woman aged 18-35 years in good health. This chain's CDR3 is CASSHGGLAGLHTDTQYF. In DNA form, the CDR3 reads TGTGCCAGCAGCCACGGCGGACTAGCGGGGCTACACACAGATACGCAGTATTTT.